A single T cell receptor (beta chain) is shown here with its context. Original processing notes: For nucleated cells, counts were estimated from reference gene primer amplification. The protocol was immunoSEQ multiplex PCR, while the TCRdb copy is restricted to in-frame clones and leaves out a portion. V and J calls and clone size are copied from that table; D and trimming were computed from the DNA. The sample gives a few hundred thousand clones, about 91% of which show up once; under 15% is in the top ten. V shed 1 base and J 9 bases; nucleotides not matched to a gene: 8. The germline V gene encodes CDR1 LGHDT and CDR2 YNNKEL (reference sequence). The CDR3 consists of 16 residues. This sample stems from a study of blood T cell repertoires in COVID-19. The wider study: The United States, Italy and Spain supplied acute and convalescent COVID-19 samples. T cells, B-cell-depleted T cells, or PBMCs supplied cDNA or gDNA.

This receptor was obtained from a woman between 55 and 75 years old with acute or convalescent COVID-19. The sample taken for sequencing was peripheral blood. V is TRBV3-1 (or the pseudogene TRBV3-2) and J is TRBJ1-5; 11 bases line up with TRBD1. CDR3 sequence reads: CASSQAGTGGQLPQHF. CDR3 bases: TGTGCCAGCAGCCAAGCAGGGACAGGGGGTCAACTGCCCCAGCATTTT.